This T cell receptor (beta chain) was identified during a study of cytomegalovirus exposure and HLA in healthy donors. Broader study findings: Earlier findings revealed that most TCR beta V segments proved productive either about 90% or about 30% of the time. Highly shared variants forming one cluster were likely a sequencing artifact. Near-uniform donor sequencing depth was presumed by presence/absence analyses. For most TCR sequences rarity was the rule, although some public TCRs occurred in many donors.

Note on this clone: The target antigen is unknown.

Researchers ran the PCR with 60 Vbeta and 13 Jbeta primers. Profiled with immunoSEQ multiplex PCR; TCRdb holds only in-frame clones, not every one. The table lists tens of thousands of clones, roughly four fifths of them singletons, with roughly 1.5% in the top ten. The CDR3 extends over 15 amino acids. Germline CDR1 is MNHNS and CDR2 is SASEGT. Trimming removed 7 bases from V and 0 bases from J, with 16 bases in between. The sequence was obtained from a man aged 25 to 40 in good health and CMV-seronegative. The chain recombines TRBV6-1 with TRBJ2-7; D is undetermined. Sequencing was performed on PBMCs. The CDR3 DNA is TGTGCCAGCACATCAGGTACCGCGCCCTCCTACGAGCAGTACTTC. It is translated as CASTSGTAPSYEQYF.